These 29 T cell receptor beta chains share one sample of origin, sequenced in a study of blood T cell repertoires in COVID-19 (dated by TCRdb to 2018 to 2020). Receptor amplification or capture employed the immunoSEQ multiplex PCR assay. The source is immuneACCESS, and TCRdb retained only in-frame sequences with V and J called. Part of the clones is not carried over; for the studies checked, unresolved V genes explain less than half of this, and the remainder is unexplained. The sample yields 50,000 to 55,000 clones; over 65% were counted once. Around a tenth of the sample comes from the top ten. The material sequenced was peripheral blood. The receptors derive from a man older than 75 with COVID-19, enrolled during active disease.

The rearrangement joins TRBV6-2 or TRBV6-3 to TRBJ1-5; 8 nucleotides line up with TRBD1. Germline values: CDR1 MNHEY, CDR2 SVGEGT. The ends lost 5 bases at V and 6 bases at J; junction bases unmatched: 9. This CDR3 comprises 15 residues. In DNA form, the CDR3 reads TGTGCCAGCAGTCCCCGGACAGGGTATGGTCAGCCCCAGCATTTT. The encoded protein is CASSPRTGYGQPQHF.

The chain employs TRBV7-2 and TRBJ2-5; TRBD2 aligns across 9 bases. The germline V gene has CDR1 SGHTA and CDR2 FQGNSA. The CDR3 length is 14 residues. After removal of 5 bases from V and 5 bases from J, the junction contained 6 bases not matched to a gene. The CDR3 coding sequence is TGTGCCAGCAGCCTCTCGAGCGGGAGGGAGACCCAGTACTTC. Its translation: CASSLSSGRETQYF.

V gene TRBV24-1 combines with J gene TRBJ2-7; D is undetermined. With 2 bases removed from V and 6 bases from J, the gap between germline ends came to 13 bases. CDR3 size: 14 residues. Germline loops: CDR1 KGHDR, CDR2 SFDVKD. The CDR3 region has the DNA TGTGCCACCAGTGATTCCTACGGGTTCAGCGAGCAGTACTTC. Its translation is CATSDSYGFSEQYF.

Comments on this clone: Other nucleotide sequences from this sample produce the same CDR3. The chain combines TRBV5-1 with TRBJ2-1; TRBD1 agrees at 8 bases. The ends lost 3 bases at V and 1 base at J; junction bases unmatched: 3. Germline V gene lookup returns CDR1 SGHRS and CDR2 YFSETQ. The CDR3 has 15 residues. CDR3 in amino acids: CASSSTGGSYNEQFF. CDR3 in DNA: TGCGCCAGCAGCTCCACAGGGGGATCCTACAATGAGCAGTTCTTC.

The V call is TRBV5-1, the J call TRBJ2-3, with TRBD1 matching 8 bases. The J segment lost 1 base and the V segment lost 1 base, leaving 5 bases of the junction unmatched. The CDR3 consists of 16 residues. Looked up from germline, CDR1 is SGHRS and CDR2 is YFSETQ. The CDR3 nucleotides are TGCGCCAGCAGCTTGCTTCAGGGACAGGGCACAGATACGCAGTATTTT. Translating it yields CASSLLQGQGTDTQYF.

The chain joins TRBV3-1 (or the pseudogene TRBV3-2) to TRBJ2-2; TRBD2 aligns across 14 bases. The CDR3 has 20 amino acids. Germline CDR1 is LGHDT and CDR2 is YNNKEL (reference sequence). V lost 1 base to trimming and J lost 7 bases; unmatched junction nucleotides: 14. CDR3 region: CASSQGQKGTSGRVGGELFF. CDR3 coding DNA: TGTGCCAGCAGCCAAGGACAGAAAGGGACTAGCGGGAGAGTTGGCGGGGAGCTGTTTTTT.

The table lists this clone with a count of one. The chain recombines TRBV6-1 with TRBJ2-1; 8 bases are a match to TRBD2. The V segment lost 3 bases and the J segment 8 bases; nucleotides outside the gene matches: 12. Germline CDR1 reads MNHNS; CDR2 reads SASEGT. The CDR3 sequence is 16 residues long. The CDR3 DNA reads TGTGCCAGCAGTGATATGGGACTAGGTTTGATCGATGAGCAGTTCTTC. Translating it yields CASSDMGLGLIDEQFF.

CDR3 region: CASSPVSGHTGELFF. CDR3 coding DNA: TGTGCCAGCAGCCCCGTTAGCGGACACACCGGGGAGCTGTTTTTT. The chain joins TRBV2 to TRBJ2-2; a weak D match, TRBD2 (6 bases). CDR1 and CDR2 from the germline V gene are SNHLY and FYNNEI. Trimming cost V 6 bases and J 3 bases, with 14 bases left between them. This CDR3 is 15 amino acids long.

The chain couples TRBV9 to TRBJ2-1, with D perhaps TRBD1 (5 bases). This CDR3 is 15 amino acids long. Trimming took off 0 bases at V and 1 base at J, with 8 bases between the two ends. CDR1 SGDLS and CDR2 YYNGEE come from the germline V gene. DNA for the CDR3: TGTGCCAGCAGCGTAGGACAGTCATCCTACAATGAGCAGTTCTTC. Protein: CASSVGQSSYNEQFF.

The chain is built from TRBV6-1 and TRBJ1-5; 8 bases match TRBD1. Germline loops: CDR1 MNHNS, CDR2 SASEGT. V was clipped by 4 bases and J by 1 base; unmatched bases: 9. The CDR3 has 17 residues. CDR3 nucleotide sequence: TGTGCCAGCAGTGGCGGGACAGGCGGTAGGAGCAATCAGCCCCAGCATTTT. Translated: CASSGGTGGRSNQPQHF.

The chain uses TRBV5-6 and TRBJ1-5; 12 nucleotides line up with TRBD1. CDR1 and CDR2 from the germline V gene are SGHDT and YYEEEE. V lost 4 bases, J lost 6 bases, and 5 bases stayed unmatched. The CDR3 consists of 15 residues. Written as DNA, the CDR3 is TGTGCCAGCAGCCCCGGGACAGGGGGCGTTCAGCCCCAGCATTTT. It yields the protein CASSPGTGGVQPQHF.

This chain connects TRBV13 to TRBJ2-5; 12 nucleotides agree with TRBD2. CDR1 is PRHDT, CDR2 FYEKMQ, per germline (reference sequence). The CDR3 sequence is 16 residues long. V lost 5 bases and J lost 1; bases outside the gene matches: 5. The CDR3 spells CASSTRLAGVQETQYF. CDR3 DNA sequence: TGTGCCAGCAGCACGAGACTAGCGGGGGTCCAAGAGACCCAGTACTTC.

The V and J genes are TRBV11-1 and TRBJ2-4, with 9 bases matching TRBD2. Germline trimming cut 8 bases from V and 5 bases from J; bases unmatched to any gene: 4. Germline CDR1 and CDR2: SGHAT and FQDESV (reference sequence). This CDR3 contains 13 residues. The CDR3 loop is CASSRTSENIQYF. CDR3 DNA: TGTGCCAGCTCCAGGACTAGCGAAAACATTCAGTACTTC.

The J gene is TRBJ2-7, the V gene TRBV5-1; D call uncertain. V lost 0 bases and J 7 bases, leaving 14 bases between the germline ends. CDR3 length: 14 amino acids. CDR1 is SGHRS, CDR2 YFSETQ, per germline. CDR3 loop: CASSLGYVESEQYV. CDR3 in DNA: TGCGCCAGCAGCTTGGGATACGTCGAGTCGGAGCAGTACGTC.

The chain recombines TRBV5-5 with TRBJ1-5; 7 positions match TRBD1. Germline values: CDR1 SGHKS, CDR2 YYEKEE (reference sequence). After removal of 4 bases from V and 7 bases from J, the junction contained 8 bases not matched to a gene. There are 14 residues in the CDR3. The CDR3 bases are TGTGCCAGCAGCCCCGGACAGGCCATACAGCCCCAGCATTTT. Amino acids: CASSPGQAIQPQHF. Full variable domain (remainder filled in from reference TRBV5-5 and TRBJ1-5): DAGVTQSPTHLIKTRGQQVTLRCSPISGHKSVSWYQQVLGQGPQFIFQYYEKEERGRGNFPDRFSARQFPNYSSELNVNALLLGDSALYLCASSPGQAIQPQHFGDGTRLSIL.

The V gene is TRBV27, the J gene TRBJ1-2, with no clear D. The CDR3 runs 15 residues. Trimming removed 1 base from V and 2 bases from J, with 11 bases in between. From germline, CDR1 is MNHEY and CDR2 SMNVEV (reference sequence). The CDR3: CASSLLGSGNYGYTF. In DNA, the CDR3 is TGTGCCAGCAGTTTATTGGGCTCGGGGAACTATGGCTACACCTTC.

V gene TRBV27 combines with J gene TRBJ2-3; 12 bases line up with TRBD2. The V segment lost 5 bases and the J segment 6 bases; nucleotides outside the gene matches: 12. The CDR3 runs to 17 residues. Germline V gene lookup returns CDR1 MNHEY and CDR2 SMNVEV (reference sequence). In DNA, the CDR3 is TGTGCCAGCAGTACCCGGACTAGCGGGGTCACAGGGGATACGCAGTATTTT. Its translation: CASSTRTSGVTGDTQYF.

Only a few counts were recorded for this clone. The CDR3 here is CASSEHAGEKLFF. The CDR3 DNA reads TGTGCCAGCAGTGAGCACGCCGGTGAAAAACTGTTTTTT. The V gene is TRBV25-1, the J gene TRBJ1-4; no clear D gene. From germline, CDR1 is MGHDK and CDR2 SYGVNS. V was pared by 3 bases and J by 7 bases, with 9 bases between. The CDR3 is 13 amino acids.

In nucleotides, the CDR3 is TGTGCCAGTAGTATGGAGGGCCCCTCCTACAATGAGCAGTTCTTC. Its translation is CASSMEGPSYNEQFF. J is TRBJ2-1 and V is TRBV19; possible D gene TRBD2, 6 bases. Germline CDR1 is LNHDA and CDR2 is SQIVND (reference sequence). The CDR3 is made up of 15 amino acids. The V gene lost 3 bases and the J gene lost 0 bases, with 9 bases spanning the gap.

The chain has TRBV7-6 and TRBJ1-1, with D possibly matching TRBD1 (6 bases). CDR1 and CDR2 from the germline V gene are SGHVS and FNYEAQ. V was cut by 5 bases and J by 5 bases, with 15 bases left in between. The CDR3 is 14 amino acids. CDR3 sequence: CASSPLPQGTEAFF. The CDR3 DNA reads as TGTGCCAGCAGCCCACTCCCCCAGGGGACTGAAGCTTTCTTT. Complete variable domain (other parts from reference TRBV7-6 and TRBJ1-1): GAGVSQSPRYKVTKRGQDVALRCDPISGHVSLYWYRQALGQGPEFLTYFNYEAQQDKSGLPNDRFSAERPEGSISTLTIQRTEQRDSAMYRCASSPLPQGTEAFFGQGTRLTVV.

The chain combines TRBV7-2 with TRBJ1-2; possibly TRBD1 for D (5 bases). V gave up 6 bases and J gave up 7 bases, with 18 bases separating them. Germline CDR1 is SGHTA and CDR2 is FQGNSA. The CDR3 loop spans 14 amino acids. DNA for the CDR3: TGTGCCAGCAGTCAACCCGGCGGGGGGTTTGGCTACACCTTC. Translating gives CASSQPGGGFGYTF.

The V and J genes are TRBV18 and TRBJ2-1, with 7 bases matching TRBD1. Germline values: CDR1 KGHSH, CDR2 LQKENI. Trimming removed 3 bases from V and 6 bases from J; junction bases left unmatched: 2. The CDR3 length is 13 residues. The CDR3 nucleotides are TGTGCCAGCTCACCCAACAGGGGCAATGAGCAGTTCTTC. This codes for CASSPNRGNEQFF.

The chain uses TRBV5-6 and TRBJ2-7, with TRBD1 matching 7 bases. This CDR3 has 12 residues. J lost 4 bases, V lost 4 bases, and 2 bases had no gene match. Germline V CDR1 and CDR2: SGHDT, YYEEEE. The chain's CDR3 is CASSMGQYEQYV. The CDR3, as DNA: TGTGCCAGCAGCATGGGACAGTACGAGCAGTACGTC.

About this clone itself: Other DNA variants within this sample encode the same CDR3. The chain couples TRBV18 to TRBJ2-7; no definite D call. The CDR3 runs 13 residues. Germline values: CDR1 KGHSH, CDR2 LQKENI. Between the trimmed V and J ends, which lost 3 bases and 0 bases, there was a span of 6 bases. The CDR3 protein is CASSPPSSYEQYF. CDR3 bases: TGTGCCAGCTCACCCCCCAGCTCCTACGAGCAGTACTTC.

This clone was picked up one time. The V and J genes are TRBV2 and TRBJ1-3; D uncertain. Germline CDR1 and CDR2: SNHLY and FYNNEI. CDR3 length: 14 residues. Trimming pared 4 bases from V and 0 bases from J, leaving 7 bases between. The CDR3: CASSGGSSGNTIYF. CDR3 sequence (DNA): TGTGCCAGCAGTGGCGGGAGCTCTGGAAACACCATATATTTT. The full variable domain, completed using reference TRBV2 and TRBJ1-3, is EPEVTQTPSHQVTQMGQEVILRCVPISNHLYFYWYRQILGQKVEFLVSFYNNEISEKSEIFDDQFSVERPDGSNFTLKIRSTKLEDSAMYFCASSGGSSGNTIYFGEGSWLTVV.

This chain connects TRBV11-2 to TRBJ1-2; 8 bases align to TRBD1. Losses at the gene ends were 2 bases for V and 0 bases for J; bases not matched to a gene: 8. Germline CDR1 SGHAT, CDR2 FQNNGV. CDR3 length equals 17 residues. CDR3 protein: CASSLRTGLGPNYGYTF. DNA for the CDR3: TGTGCCAGCAGCTTAAGGACAGGGTTGGGTCCTAACTATGGCTACACCTTC.

The rearrangement joins TRBV19 to TRBJ1-2, with D perhaps matching TRBD1 (5 bases). V gave up 6 bases and J gave up 0 bases, with 14 bases separating them. Germline-derived CDR1 and CDR2 are LNHDA and SQIVND (reference sequence). The CDR3 loop spans 15 amino acids. This CDR3 reads CASRVGAQANYGYTF. As DNA, the CDR3 is TGTGCCAGTAGAGTAGGGGCCCAAGCTAACTATGGCTACACCTTC.

The rearrangement uses TRBV11-2 and TRBJ2-5; 9 bases are shared with TRBD2. CDR3 length: 14 amino acids. Germline CDR1 SGHAT, CDR2 FQNNGV. The ends lost 5 bases at V and 9 bases at J; junction bases unmatched: 10. This chain's CDR3 is CASSASGTSRPQYF. The CDR3 DNA follows: TGTGCCAGCAGCGCCTCCGGGACTAGCCGGCCCCAGTACTTC.

The rearrangement uses TRBV2 and TRBJ1-2; D is unclear. CDR3 length equals 13 residues. Trimming took 7 bases from V and 4 from J, leaving 13 bases between them. Germline V gene data show CDR1 as SNHLY and CDR2 as FYNNEI. The CDR3 reads CASTGRPFYGYTF. The DNA for the CDR3 is TGTGCCAGCACCGGCAGGCCCTTCTATGGCTACACCTTC.